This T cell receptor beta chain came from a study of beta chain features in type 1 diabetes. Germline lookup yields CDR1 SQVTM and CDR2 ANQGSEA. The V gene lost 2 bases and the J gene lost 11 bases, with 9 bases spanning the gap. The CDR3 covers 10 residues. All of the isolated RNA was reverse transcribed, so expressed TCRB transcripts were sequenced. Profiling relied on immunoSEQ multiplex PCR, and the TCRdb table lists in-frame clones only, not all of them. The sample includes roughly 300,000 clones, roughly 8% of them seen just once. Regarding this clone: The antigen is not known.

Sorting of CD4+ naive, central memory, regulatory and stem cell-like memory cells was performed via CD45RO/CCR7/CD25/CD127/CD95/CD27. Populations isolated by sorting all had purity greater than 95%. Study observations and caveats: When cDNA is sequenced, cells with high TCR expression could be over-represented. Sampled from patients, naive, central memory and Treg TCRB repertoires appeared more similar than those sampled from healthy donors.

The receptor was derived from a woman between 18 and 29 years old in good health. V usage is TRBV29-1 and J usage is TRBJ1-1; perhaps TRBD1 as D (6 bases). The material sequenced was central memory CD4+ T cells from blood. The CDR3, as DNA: TGCAGCGTTGAACAGGGGCTGGCTTTCTTT. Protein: CSVEQGLAFF.